The T cell receptor (beta chain) under discussion was sequenced for a study of shared clonotypes between healthy human individuals. Looking at the study overall: In total, the donors were two women and a few men aged 18 to 49.

The length of the CDR3 is 14 residues. The germline V gene encodes CDR1 MNHEY and CDR2 SMNVEV (reference sequence). V was shortened by 6 bases and J by 2 bases, with 11 bases between the two germline ends. Profiled with immunoSEQ multiplex PCR; TCRdb holds only in-frame clones, not every one. The data hold about 470,000 clones, with about four fifths observed a single time. The chain uses TRBV27 and TRBJ2-1; perhaps TRBD2 as D (6 bases). The TCR originated in a woman aged 40 to 50 in good health. Some clones in this sample may be carry-over from other donors' samples. Sequenced input: PBMCs. The DNA of the CDR3 is TGTGCCAGCAGGTCTAGCGCCACCTACAATGAGCAGTTCTTC. As protein: CASRSSATYNEQFF.